This is a list of T cell receptor beta chains from one sample in a study of T cells in Graves' hyperthyroidism and ophthalmopathy. TCRdb re-derived calls from the multiplex PCR reads in MiXCR, one entry per CDR3 protein. The table lists some 560,000 distinct CDR3 sequences, 15% to 19% of them singletons, with less than 9.5% in the top ten. Input material: blood. These receptors were collected from a woman aged 25 to 45 with Graves' hyperthyroidism. Each CDR3 is given with its conserved first and last residue. Fields, in order: V gene, D gene, J gene, clone size, CDR3 protein, CDR3 DNA. A D gene is named only where the DNA matches it firmly. Clone size is shown for a subset of rows, as once, few, many or a class of expanded clone.

TRBV7-2,-,TRBJ2-3,-,CASSLDALTDTRYF,TGTGCCAGCAGCTTAGACGCCCTCACAGATACGCGGTATTTT
TRBV19,TRBD2,TRBJ2-1,once,CASSRGGLQGPRLAGEHSYNEQFF,TGTGCCAGTAGTAGGGGGGGATTACAGGGACCTCGACTAGCGGGAGAGCACTCCTACAATGAGCAGTTCTTC
TRBV3-1,TRBD1,TRBJ2-1,few,CASSQETDRALDDTSYNEQFF,TGTGCCAGCAGCCAAGAGACGGACAGGGCCCTCGACGATACATCCTACAATGAGCAGTTCTTC
TRBV10-1,-,TRBJ2-2,many,CASSENGKGELFF,TGCGCCAGCAGTGAGAACGGGAAGGGGGAGCTGTTTTTT
TRBV18,TRBD1,TRBJ1-2,many,CASSPGQGMAYGYTF,TGTGCCAGCTCACCCGGACAGGGGATGGCCTATGGCTACACCTTC
TRBV28,-,TRBJ1-1,many,CASNPPRVNTEAFF,TGTGCCAGCAACCCCCCCAGGGTAAACACTGAAGCTTTCTTT
TRBV7-3,-,TRBJ2-1,many,CAKMARGFNEQFF,TGTGCCAAAATGGCGCGGGGATTCAATGAGCAGTTCTTC
TRBV4-1,TRBD1,TRBJ1-4,few,CASSQDEFGQGSEKLFF,TGCGCCAGCAGCCAAGATGAGTTTGGACAGGGGAGTGAAAAACTGTTTTTT
TRBV5-1,TRBD2,TRBJ2-3,few,CANSYAAGLVTSDTQYF,TGCGCCAACAGCTACGCTGCAGGACTAGTCACATCCGATACGCAGTATTTT
TRBV20-1,-,TRBJ2-5,-,CSARDPSLGQETQYF,TGCAGTGCTAGAGATCCCTCCCTGGGGCAAGAGACCCAGTACTTC
TRBV20-1,-,TRBJ2-1,many,CSARLAGGAQNEQFF,TGCAGTGCTAGATTGGCAGGGGGGGCGCAGAATGAGCAGTTCTTC
TRBV29-1,TRBD2,TRBJ2-1,many,CSVPPSGSTNSYNEQFF,TGCAGCGTTCCTCCTAGCGGGAGTACGAACTCCTACAATGAGCAGTTCTTC
TRBV30,-,TRBJ1-5,-,CAWSVDVQYQPQHF,TGTGCCTGGAGTGTGGACGTCCAGTATCAGCCCCAGCATTTT
TRBV6-1,TRBD1,TRBJ2-2,many,CASKPGQGESGELFF,TGTGCCAGCAAGCCGGGACAGGGGGAGTCCGGGGAGCTGTTTTTT
TRBV6-1,-,TRBJ1-2,many,CASTEGGYYGYTF,TGTGCCAGCACCGAAGGCGGGTACTATGGCTACACCTTC
TRBV28,-,TRBJ2-1,many,CASSLPNKSREQFF,TGTGCCAGCAGTTTACCAAACAAGTCACGGGAGCAGTTCTTC
TRBV29-1,TRBD1,TRBJ2-3,-,CSVARGPGDTQYF,TGCAGCGTAGCCAGGGGGCCTGGAGATACGCAGTATTTT
TRBV20-1,TRBD2,TRBJ2-3,few,CSAMSGTGTDTQYF,TGCAGTGCCATGAGCGGGACTGGCACAGATACGCAGTATTTT
TRBV5-1,-,TRBJ1-2,many,CASSLGGTNYGYTF,TGCGCCAGCAGCTTAGGGGGAACTAACTATGGCTACACCTTC
TRBV29-1,-,TRBJ2-7,few,CSAGVSYEQYF,TGCAGCGCCGGGGTGTCCTACGAGCAGTACTTC
TRBV4-2,-,TRBJ1-1,few,CASSQRDLSEAFF,TGTGCCAGCAGCCAAAGAGACTTGTCGGAAGCTTTCTTT
TRBV7-2,-,TRBJ2-3,many,CASSLSDSSTDTQYF,TGTGCCAGCAGCCTATCGGACAGTTCCACAGATACGCAGTATTTT
TRBV6-1,TRBD2,TRBJ2-1,-,CASRKREASYNEQFF,TGTGCCAGCAGAAAGCGGGAGGCGTCCTACAATGAGCAGTTCTTC
TRBV7-8,-,TRBJ1-5,many,CASSLGLGEPQHF,TGTGCCAGCAGCTTAGGTCTTGGGGAGCCCCAGCATTTT
TRBV20-1,-,TRBJ2-7,many,CSANSEDSYEQYF,TGCAGTGCTAATAGCGAGGACTCCTACGAGCAGTACTTC
TRBV10-1,TRBD1,TRBJ2-2,few,CATGGNRGNTGELFF,TGCGCCACCGGTGGGAACAGGGGAAACACCGGGGAGCTGTTTTTT
TRBV5-6,TRBD2,TRBJ2-7,few,CASSSLSVWRESSYEQYF,TGTGCCAGCAGCTCTTTATCGGTGTGGCGGGAGAGCTCCTACGAGCAGTACTTC
TRBV2,TRBD1,TRBJ2-4,many,CASSGIGPGGFVNIQYF,TGTGCCAGCAGTGGGATCGGGCCAGGGGGCTTCGTGAACATTCAGTACTTC
TRBV5-1,TRBD2,TRBJ2-1,-,CASSSFSGSSYNEQFF,TGCGCCAGCAGCTCCTTTAGCGGGAGCTCCTACAATGAGCAGTTCTTC
TRBV20-1,TRBD2,TRBJ2-1,many,CSADGTTNEQFF,TGCAGTGCTGACGGGACTACGAATGAGCAGTTCTTC
TRBV5-1,TRBD1,TRBJ1-6,-,CASSAGTGGLYNSPLHF,TGCGCCAGCAGCGCCGGGACAGGGGGACTTTATAATTCACCCCTCCACTTT
TRBV7-2,TRBD2,TRBJ2-7,many,CASSPGTRPYEQYF,TGTGCCAGCAGCCCCGGGACTAGGCCCTACGAGCAGTACTTC
TRBV10-3,-,TRBJ2-5,few,CAIRGQEGETQYF,TGTGCCATCCGAGGTCAGGAGGGAGAGACCCAGTACTTC
TRBV6-1,-,TRBJ1-1,-,CASIPRWGAEAFF,TGTGCCAGCATCCCTAGATGGGGGGCTGAAGCTTTCTTT
TRBV5-1,-,TRBJ1-5,many,CASSFDGGYNQPQHF,TGCGCCAGCAGCTTTGACGGGGGATACAATCAGCCCCAGCATTTT
TRBV5-1,TRBD1,TRBJ1-5,once,CASGFGTGGGQPQHF,TGCGCCAGCGGGTTTGGGACAGGAGGAGGGCAGCCCCAGCATTTT
TRBV5-8,-,TRBJ2-5,-,CASSDYPQETQYF,TGTGCCAGCAGCGACTACCCCCAAGAGACCCAGTACTTC
TRBV25-1,-,TRBJ2-1,-,CASGGGALYNEQFF,TGTGCCAGCGGAGGCGGGGCGTTATACAATGAGCAGTTCTTC
TRBV6-2/TRBV6-3,-,TRBJ1-4,once,CASSPIRRLDRSTNEKLFF,TGTGCCAGCAGTCCCATACGGAGGTTGGACAGATCAACTAATGAAAAACTGTTTTTT